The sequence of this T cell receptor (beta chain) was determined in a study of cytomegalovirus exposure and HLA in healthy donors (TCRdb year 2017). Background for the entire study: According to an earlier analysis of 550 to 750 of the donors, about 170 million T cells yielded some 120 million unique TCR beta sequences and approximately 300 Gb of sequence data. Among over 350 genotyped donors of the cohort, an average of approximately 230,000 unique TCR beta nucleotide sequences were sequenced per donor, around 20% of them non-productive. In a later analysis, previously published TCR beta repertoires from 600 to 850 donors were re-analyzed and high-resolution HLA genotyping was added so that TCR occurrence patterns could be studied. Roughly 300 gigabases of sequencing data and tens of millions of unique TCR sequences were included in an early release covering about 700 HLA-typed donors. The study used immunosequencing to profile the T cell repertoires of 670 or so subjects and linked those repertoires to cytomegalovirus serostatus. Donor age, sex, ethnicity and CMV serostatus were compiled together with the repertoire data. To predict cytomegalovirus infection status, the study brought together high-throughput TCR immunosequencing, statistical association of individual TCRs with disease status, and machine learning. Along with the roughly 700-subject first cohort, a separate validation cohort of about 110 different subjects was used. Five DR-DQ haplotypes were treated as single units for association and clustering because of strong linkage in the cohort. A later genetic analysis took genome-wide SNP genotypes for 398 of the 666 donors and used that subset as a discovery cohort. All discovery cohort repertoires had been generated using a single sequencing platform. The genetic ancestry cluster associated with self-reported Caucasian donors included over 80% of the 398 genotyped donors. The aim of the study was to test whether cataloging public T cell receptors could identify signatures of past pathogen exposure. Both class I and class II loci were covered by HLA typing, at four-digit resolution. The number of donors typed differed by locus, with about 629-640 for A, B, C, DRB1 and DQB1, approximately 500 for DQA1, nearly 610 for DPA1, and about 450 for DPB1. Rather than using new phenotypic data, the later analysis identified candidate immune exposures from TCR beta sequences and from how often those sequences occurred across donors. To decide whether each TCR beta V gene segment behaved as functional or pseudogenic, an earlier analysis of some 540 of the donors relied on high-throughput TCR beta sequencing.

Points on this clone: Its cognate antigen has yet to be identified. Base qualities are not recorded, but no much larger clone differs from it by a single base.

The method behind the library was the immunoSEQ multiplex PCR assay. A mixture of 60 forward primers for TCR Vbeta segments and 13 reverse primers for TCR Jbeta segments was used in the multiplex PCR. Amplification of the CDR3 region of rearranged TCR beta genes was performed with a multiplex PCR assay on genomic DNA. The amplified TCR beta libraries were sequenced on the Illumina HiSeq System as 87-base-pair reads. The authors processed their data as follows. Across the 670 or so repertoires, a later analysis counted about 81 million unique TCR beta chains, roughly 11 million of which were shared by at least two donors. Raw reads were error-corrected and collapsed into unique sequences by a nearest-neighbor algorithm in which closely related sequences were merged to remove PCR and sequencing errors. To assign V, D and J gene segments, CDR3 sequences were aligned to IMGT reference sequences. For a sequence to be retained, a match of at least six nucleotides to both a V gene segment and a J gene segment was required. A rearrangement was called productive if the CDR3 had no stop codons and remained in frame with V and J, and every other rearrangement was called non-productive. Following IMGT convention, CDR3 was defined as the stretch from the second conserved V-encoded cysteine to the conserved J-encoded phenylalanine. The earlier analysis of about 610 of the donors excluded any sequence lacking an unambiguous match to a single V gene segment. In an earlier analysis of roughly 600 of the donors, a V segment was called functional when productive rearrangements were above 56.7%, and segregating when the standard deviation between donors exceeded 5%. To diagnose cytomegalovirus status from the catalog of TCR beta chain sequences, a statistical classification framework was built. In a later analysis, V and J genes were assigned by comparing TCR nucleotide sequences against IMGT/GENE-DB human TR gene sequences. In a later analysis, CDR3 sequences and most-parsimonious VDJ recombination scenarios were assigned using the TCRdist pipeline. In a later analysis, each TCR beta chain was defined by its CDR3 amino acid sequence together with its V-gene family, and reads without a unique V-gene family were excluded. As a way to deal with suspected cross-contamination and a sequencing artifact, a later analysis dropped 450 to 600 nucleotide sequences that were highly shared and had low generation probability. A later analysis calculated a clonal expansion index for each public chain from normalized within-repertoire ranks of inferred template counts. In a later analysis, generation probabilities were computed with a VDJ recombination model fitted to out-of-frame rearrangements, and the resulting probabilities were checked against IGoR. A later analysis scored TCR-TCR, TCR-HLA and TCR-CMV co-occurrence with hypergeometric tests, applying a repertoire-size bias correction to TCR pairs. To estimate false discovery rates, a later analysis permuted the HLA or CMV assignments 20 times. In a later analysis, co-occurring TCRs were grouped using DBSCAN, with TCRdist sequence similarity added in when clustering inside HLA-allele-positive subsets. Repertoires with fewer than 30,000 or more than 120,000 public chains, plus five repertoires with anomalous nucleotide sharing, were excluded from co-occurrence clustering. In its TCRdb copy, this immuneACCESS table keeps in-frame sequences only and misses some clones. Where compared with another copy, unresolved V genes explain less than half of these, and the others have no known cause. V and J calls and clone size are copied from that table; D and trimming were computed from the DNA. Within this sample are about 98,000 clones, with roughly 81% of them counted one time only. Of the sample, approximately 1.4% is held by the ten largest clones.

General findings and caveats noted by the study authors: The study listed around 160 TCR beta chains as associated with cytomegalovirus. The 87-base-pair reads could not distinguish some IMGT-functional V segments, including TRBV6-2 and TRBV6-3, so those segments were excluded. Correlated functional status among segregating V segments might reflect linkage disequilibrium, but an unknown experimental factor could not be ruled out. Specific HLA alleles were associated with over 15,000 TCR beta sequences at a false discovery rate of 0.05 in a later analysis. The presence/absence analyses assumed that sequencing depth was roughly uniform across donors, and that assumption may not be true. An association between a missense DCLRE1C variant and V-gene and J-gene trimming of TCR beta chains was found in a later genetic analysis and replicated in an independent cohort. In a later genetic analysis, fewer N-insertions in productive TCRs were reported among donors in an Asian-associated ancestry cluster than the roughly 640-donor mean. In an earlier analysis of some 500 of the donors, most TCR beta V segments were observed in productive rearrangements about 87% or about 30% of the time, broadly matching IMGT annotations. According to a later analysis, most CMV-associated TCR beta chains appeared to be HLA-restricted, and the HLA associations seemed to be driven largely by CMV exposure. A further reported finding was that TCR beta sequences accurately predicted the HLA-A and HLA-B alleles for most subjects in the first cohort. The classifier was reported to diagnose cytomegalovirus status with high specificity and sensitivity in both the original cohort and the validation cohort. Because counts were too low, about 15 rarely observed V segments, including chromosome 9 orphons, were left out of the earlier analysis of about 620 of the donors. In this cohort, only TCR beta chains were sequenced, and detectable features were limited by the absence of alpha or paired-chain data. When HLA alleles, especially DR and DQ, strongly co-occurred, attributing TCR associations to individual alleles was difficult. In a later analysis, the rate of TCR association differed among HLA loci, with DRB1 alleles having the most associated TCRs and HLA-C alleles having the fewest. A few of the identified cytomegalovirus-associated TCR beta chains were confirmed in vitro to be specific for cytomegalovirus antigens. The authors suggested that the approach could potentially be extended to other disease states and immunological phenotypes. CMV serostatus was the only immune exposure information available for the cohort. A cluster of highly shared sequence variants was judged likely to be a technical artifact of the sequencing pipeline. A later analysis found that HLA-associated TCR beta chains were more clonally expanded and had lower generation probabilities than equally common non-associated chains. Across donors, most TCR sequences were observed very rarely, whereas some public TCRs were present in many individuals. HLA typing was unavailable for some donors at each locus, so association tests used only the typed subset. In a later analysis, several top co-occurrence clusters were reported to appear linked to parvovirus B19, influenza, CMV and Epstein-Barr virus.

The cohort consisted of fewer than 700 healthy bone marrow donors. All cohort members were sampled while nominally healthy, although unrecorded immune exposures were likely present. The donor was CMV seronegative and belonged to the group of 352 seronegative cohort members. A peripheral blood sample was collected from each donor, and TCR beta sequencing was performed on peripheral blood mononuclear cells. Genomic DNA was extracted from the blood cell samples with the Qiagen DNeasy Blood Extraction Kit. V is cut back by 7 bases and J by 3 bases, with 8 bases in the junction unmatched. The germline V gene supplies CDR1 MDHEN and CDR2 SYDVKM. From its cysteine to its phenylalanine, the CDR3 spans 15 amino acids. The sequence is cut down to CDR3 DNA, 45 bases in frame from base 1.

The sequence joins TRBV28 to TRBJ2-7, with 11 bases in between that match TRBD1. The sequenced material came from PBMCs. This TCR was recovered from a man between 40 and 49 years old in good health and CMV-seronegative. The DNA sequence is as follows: TGTGCCAGCAAAACAGGGGGGACAGGGGGCTACGAGCAGTACTTC. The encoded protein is CASKTGGTGGYEQYF.